This TCR beta chain was found in a study of cytomegalovirus exposure and HLA in healthy donors listed by TCRdb under 2017. Study-wide context: In an earlier analysis of under 600 of the donors, 250 to 300 Gb of sequence data and about 110 million unique TCR beta sequences from about 179 million T cells were reported. All discovery cohort repertoires had been generated using a single sequencing platform. Because of strong linkage in the cohort, roughly five DR-DQ haplotypes were treated as single units for association and clustering. A later analysis re-analyzed previously published TCR beta repertoires from 550 to 700 donors and added high-resolution HLA genotyping to study TCR occurrence patterns. The study profiled the T cell repertoires of more than 500 subjects by immunosequencing and related them to cytomegalovirus serostatus. A separate validation cohort of roughly 110 different subjects was used in addition to the 666-subject first cohort. Typing coverage varied by locus: roughly 629-630 donors for A, B, C, DRB1 and DQB1; around 560 for DQA1; 606 for DPA1; approximately 490 for DPB1. The study aimed to test whether cataloging public T cell receptors could reveal signatures of past pathogen exposure. An earlier analysis of fewer than 750 of the donors used high-throughput TCR beta sequencing to judge whether each TCR beta V gene segment behaved as functional or pseudogenic. The later analysis used no new phenotypic data to find candidate immune exposures, relying instead on TCR beta sequences and their occurrence across donors. The study combined high-throughput TCR immunosequencing, statistical association of individual TCRs with disease status, and machine learning to predict cytomegalovirus infection status. Among 300 to 500 genotyped donors of the cohort, an average of around 250,000 unique TCR beta nucleotide sequences was sequenced per donor, of which 15% to 20% were non-productive. An early release that covered about 600 HLA-typed donors contained approximately 300 gigabases of sequencing data and tens of millions of unique TCR sequences. A later genetic analysis used genome-wide SNP genotypes for about 55% of the 666 donors, treating that subset as a discovery cohort. Among the roughly 400 genotyped donors, around 79% belonged to the genetic ancestry cluster associated with self-reported Caucasian donors. HLA typing included class I and class II loci at four-digit resolution. Alongside the repertoire data, information on donor age, sex, ethnicity and CMV serostatus was compiled.

Trimming takes 10 bases from V and 3 bases from J, and the germline ends sit 21 bases apart. Looking up the germline V gene yields CDR1 MNHEY and CDR2 SVGAGI. The CDR3 holds 15 amino acids from the cysteine to the phenylalanine. Only the CDR3 DNA stays, 45 bases, in frame from base 1. Overall study results and their limits: Sequencing depth was assumed to be roughly uniform across donors in the presence/absence analyses, though that assumption may not hold. Compared with equally common non-associated chains, HLA-associated TCR beta chains in a later analysis were more clonally expanded and had lower generation probabilities. In a later analysis, the rate of TCR association differed among HLA loci, with DRB1 alleles having the most associated TCRs and HLA-C alleles having the fewest. Correlated functional status among segregating V segments might be attributable to linkage disequilibrium, but an unknown experimental factor could not be ruled out. A later analysis reported that several top co-occurrence clusters appeared linked to parvovirus B19, influenza, CMV and Epstein-Barr virus. The authors suggested that the approach could potentially be extended to other disease states and immunological phenotypes. In a later analysis, 15,000 to 20,000 TCR beta sequences were associated with specific HLA alleles at a false discovery rate of 0.05. Because HLA typing was missing for some donors at each locus, association tests included only the typed subset. Most CMV-associated TCR beta chains appeared to be HLA-restricted in a later analysis, and the HLA associations seemed to be driven largely by CMV exposure. V-gene and J-gene trimming of TCR beta chains was associated with a missense DCLRE1C variant in a later genetic analysis, and the association was replicated in an independent cohort. The study gave a list of 150 to 200 TCR beta chains associated with cytomegalovirus. Because counts were too low, some 17 rarely observed V segments, including chromosome 9 orphons, were excluded from the earlier analysis of some 540 of the donors. The classifier was reported to diagnose cytomegalovirus status with high specificity and sensitivity in both the original cohort and the validation cohort. Most TCR sequences were seen in very few donors, while some public TCRs were found in many individuals. When HLA alleles, especially DR and DQ, strongly co-occurred, TCR associations were difficult to assign to individual alleles. A further reported finding was that TCR beta sequences accurately predicted the HLA-A and HLA-B alleles for most subjects in the first cohort. In an earlier analysis of some 540 of the donors, most TCR beta V segments appeared in productive rearrangements about 87% or about 30% of the time, broadly matching IMGT annotations. In a later genetic analysis, fewer N-insertions in productive TCRs were reported among donors in an Asian-associated ancestry cluster than the roughly 640-donor mean. Only TCR beta chains were sequenced in this cohort, and the absence of alpha or paired-chain data limited detectable features. In vitro tests confirmed that a few of the cytomegalovirus-associated TCR beta chains recognize cytomegalovirus antigens. For the cohort, immune exposure information was limited to CMV serostatus. A cluster of highly shared sequence variants was judged likely to represent a technical artifact of the sequencing pipeline. Because the 87-base-pair reads could not distinguish some IMGT-functional V segments, including TRBV6-2 and TRBV6-3, those segments were excluded.

In total, 500 to 700 healthy bone marrow donors made up the cohort. At the time of sampling, all cohort members were nominally healthy, though unrecorded immune exposures were likely present. The donor was CMV seronegative and was included in the group of a few hundred seronegative cohort members. Each donor provided a peripheral blood sample, and peripheral blood mononuclear cells were used for TCR beta sequencing. Genomic DNA was extracted from the blood cell samples with the Qiagen DNeasy Blood Extraction Kit. Note on this clone: The antigen it recognizes is unknown. Base qualities are not provided; no much larger clone lies one nucleotide away.

The library was made by the immunoSEQ multiplex PCR assay. A mixture of 60 forward primers for TCR Vbeta segments and 13 reverse primers for TCR Jbeta segments was used in the multiplex PCR. The CDR3 region of rearranged TCR beta genes was amplified from genomic DNA with a multiplex PCR assay. The amplified TCR beta libraries were sequenced on the Illumina HiSeq System as 87-base-pair reads. On the authors' methods: In a later analysis, tens of millions of unique TCR beta chains were counted across the approximately 640 repertoires, and around 11 million of these chains were shared by at least two donors. Raw reads were error-corrected and collapsed into unique sequences with a nearest-neighbor algorithm that merged closely related sequences to remove PCR and sequencing errors. Alignment of CDR3 sequences to IMGT reference sequences was used to assign V, D and J gene segments. For a sequence to be retained, a match of at least six nucleotides to both a V gene segment and a J gene segment was required. A rearrangement counted as productive if the CDR3 had no stop codons and remained in frame with V and J, and every other rearrangement counted as non-productive. Following IMGT convention, CDR3 was defined as the stretch from the second conserved V-encoded cysteine to the conserved J-encoded phenylalanine. The earlier analysis of about 500 of the donors excluded sequences that lacked an unambiguous match to a single V gene segment. An earlier analysis of 587 of the donors classified V segments as functional when productive rearrangements were above 56.7% and as segregating when the standard deviation between donors was above 5%. A statistical classification framework was built to diagnose cytomegalovirus status from the catalog of TCR beta chain sequences. In a later analysis, TCR nucleotide sequences were compared against IMGT/GENE-DB human TR gene sequences so that V and J genes could be assigned. Using the TCRdist pipeline, a later analysis assigned CDR3 sequences along with most-parsimonious VDJ recombination scenarios. A later analysis defined each TCR beta chain by its CDR3 amino acid sequence plus V-gene family, and excluded reads lacking a unique V-gene family. As a way to deal with suspected cross-contamination and a sequencing artifact, a later analysis dropped approximately 590 nucleotide sequences that were highly shared and had low generation probability. For each public chain, a later analysis derived a clonal expansion index from normalized ranks of inferred template counts within each repertoire. Generation probabilities in a later analysis came from a VDJ recombination model fitted to out-of-frame rearrangements, and those results were checked against IGoR. A later analysis scored TCR-TCR, TCR-HLA and TCR-CMV co-occurrence with hypergeometric tests, applying a repertoire-size bias correction to TCR pairs. In a later analysis, false discovery rates were estimated by permuting HLA or CMV assignments 20 times. In a later analysis, co-occurring TCRs were grouped using DBSCAN, and TCRdist sequence similarity was added for clustering within HLA-allele-positive subsets. Co-occurrence clustering excluded repertoires with fewer than 30,000 or more than 120,000 public chains, plus five with anomalous nucleotide sharing. The clones in this table, taken by TCRdb from immuneACCESS, are in-frame only. Not every clone is retained; where verified, under half of the shortfall comes from an unresolved V gene, and the cause of the rest is unknown. The V and J calls and clone size were taken over from that table, and D and trimming were inferred from the DNA. This sample comprises approximately 130,000 clones, roughly four fifths of them detected only once. The ten largest make up roughly 1.2% of the sample.

The V and J genes are TRBV6-5 and TRBJ1-2; no D gene is confidently identified. The receptor's source is a girl aged 2-15 years in good health and CMV-seronegative. The sample comprised PBMCs. The CDR3 reads as follows: CATRGVEFGDYGYTF. Read as DNA, the sequence is TGTGCCACCCGCGGGGTCGAGTTCGGGGACTATGGCTACACCTTC.